In this sample, the clone carrying this TCR beta chain turned up many times. What it binds is not known. The data were taken from a study of naive and memory T cell subsets. Notes on the study in general: Diversity fell and Gini index rose from naive through CM, EM, EMRA.

CD4 T cells were positively selected, then CD8 T cells from the CD4-negative fraction. Effector memory cells were sorted as CD45RA-CD27-, EMRA cells as CD45RA+CD27-. An equimolar mix of two oligonucleotides served as the beta constant-region primer for TRBC1 and TRBC2. A 12-nucleotide UMI and the SP2 primer were added to the cDNA 3' end by oligonucleotide ligation. One entry per CDR3 protein results from TCRdb running MiXCR on the UMI-ligation and nested PCR reads. The sample shows around 40,000 distinct CDR3 sequences, 13% of them seen only once. In germline, CDR1 is LGHNA, CDR2 YSLEER. The germline V and J ends were trimmed by 5 bases and 3 bases, with 9 bases remaining between them. This CDR3 is built from 13 residues.

This sequence was found in a human donor in good health. V is TRBV4-3 and J is TRBJ2-3; D is unresolved. Sequencing was performed on effector memory CD4+ T cells from blood. As for subset: effector memory, CD45RA- CD27-. CDR3 region: CASSGLATDTQYF. CDR3 coding DNA: TGCGCCAGCAGCGGTCTTGCTACAGATACGCAGTATTTT.